The 29 T cell receptor beta chains below all came from one sample that was sequenced in a study of T cell responses to AZD1222 COVID-19 vaccine. The data were produced by immunoSEQ multiplex PCR, yet TCRdb's version contains in-frame clones alone and is incomplete. The data contain 150,000 or so clones, nearly 95% of them seen just once; the ten biggest clones take up around 2.3%. Sequencing used peripheral blood, obtained on day 0 of AZD1222 vaccination. All receptors come from an adult in good health.

The CDR3 DNA follows: TGTGCCAGCAGCCAGGGGAACACTGAAGCTTTCTTT. This translates into CASSQGNTEAFF. The chain combines TRBV7-9 with TRBJ1-1; a possible D gene is TRBD1 (5 bases). This CDR3 spans 12 amino acids. Germline CDR1 reads SEHNR; CDR2 reads FQNEAQ (reference sequence). V lost 5 bases to trimming and J lost 1 base, with 5 bases between them.

The CDR3 DNA sequence: TGTGCCAGCAGCGAACAGGGGGTCGGGTCACCCCTCCACTTT. It translates to CASSEQGVGSPLHF. The chain joins TRBV2 to TRBJ1-6; 8 nucleotides line up with TRBD1. CDR1 and CDR2 (germline): SNHLY, FYNNEI. V dropped 6 bases and J dropped 10; count of bases not matched to a gene: 8. The CDR3 is 14 amino acids. Full variable domain (outside the CDR3, taken from reference TRBV2 and TRBJ1-6): EPEVTQTPSHQVTQMGQEVILRCVPISNHLYFYWYRQILGQKVEFLVSFYNNEISEKSEIFDDQFSVERPDGSNFTLKIRSTKLEDSAMYFCASSEQGVGSPLHFGNGTRLTVT.

V usage is TRBV6-6 and J usage is TRBJ1-5; D is ambiguous. The CDR3 extends over 17 amino acids. V was pared by 5 bases and J by 0 bases, with 17 bases between. CDR1 is MNHNY, CDR2 SVGAGI, per germline (reference sequence). CDR3 bases: TGTGCCAGCAGTCCCTCGTTGACATTGCATAGCAATCAGCCCCAGCATTTT. Amino acid sequence: CASSPSLTLHSNQPQHF.

This chain links TRBV29-1 with TRBJ2-5; the D gene is possibly TRBD2 (5 bases). CDR3 length equals 12 residues. Germline V gene sequence: CDR1 SQVTM, CDR2 ANQGSEA. The CDR3 loop reads CAREGSGGTQYF. The CDR3 DNA sequence: TGCGCCCGGGAAGGGAGCGGAGGGACCCAGTACTTC. Full variable domain (rest looked up from reference TRBV29-1 and TRBJ2-5): SAVISQKPSRDICQRGTSLTIQCQVDSQVTMMFWYRQQPGQSLTLIATANQGSEATYESGFVIDKFPISRPNLTFSTLTVSNMSPEDSSIYLCAREGSGGTQYFGPGTRLLVL.

The chain is built from TRBV19 and TRBJ1-1, with 11 nucleotides matching TRBD1. The germline V gene has CDR1 LNHDA and CDR2 SQIVND (reference sequence). Losses at the gene ends were 5 bases for V and 4 bases for J; bases not matched to a gene: 9. There are 16 residues in the CDR3. The chain's CDR3 is CASSPRTGGGGTEAFF. The DNA for the CDR3 is TGTGCCAGTAGTCCTAGGACAGGGGGCGGGGGCACTGAAGCTTTCTTT.

The chain recombines TRBV5-6 with TRBJ1-2; possibly TRBD1 for D (6 bases). This CDR3 contains 13 residues. The V gene's germline CDR1 is SGHDT and CDR2 YYEEEE. V lost 2 bases to trimming and J lost 8 bases, with 13 bases between them. Here the CDR3 reads CASSLQGGGGYTF. CDR3 nucleotides: TGTGCCAGCAGCTTACAGGGTGGAGGCGGCTACACCTTC.

In its sample, this clone was seen once. For the CDR3, the DNA is TGCGCCAGCAGTCTGAGGCGGAGCTCCTACGAGCAGTACTTC. Its translation is CASSLRRSSYEQYF. The gene calls are TRBV23-1 and TRBJ2-7, with D unclear. TRBV23-1 is an ORF, with its function uncertain. The CDR3 is made up of 14 amino acids. The V and J ends lost 4 bases and 0 bases respectively, with 10 bases between them.

This clone was observed a single time. The V call is TRBV7-3, the J call TRBJ1-2; D is uncertain. Germline CDR1 and CDR2: SGHTA and FQGTGA. This CDR3 has 14 residues. Trimming took off 1 base at V and 7 bases at J, with 13 bases between the two ends. CDR3 amino acids: CASSLNLGEGGYTF. Written as DNA, the CDR3 is TGTGCCAGCAGCTTAAATCTGGGCGAGGGTGGCTACACCTTC.

The chain recombines TRBV5-1 with TRBJ1-1; no firm D call. V was trimmed by 4 bases and J by 1 base, leaving 11 bases between them. Germline V lookup: CDR1 SGHRS, CDR2 YFSETQ. This CDR3 is 14 amino acids long. The CDR3 is CASSPTPQNTEAFF. Here the CDR3 DNA reads TGCGCCAGCAGCCCAACCCCCCAGAACACTGAAGCTTTCTTT.

V is TRBV28 and J is TRBJ1-2; 8 bases fit TRBD1. CDR3 length equals 13 residues. Germline CDR1 is MDHEN and CDR2 is SYDVKM. V was clipped by 1 base and J by 8 bases; unmatched bases: 3. The CDR3, as DNA: TGTGCCAGCAGTTTATCAGGGGGCAAAGGCTACACCTTC. Protein sequence: CASSLSGGKGYTF.

This sequence joins TRBV7-6 and TRBJ1-2; D may be TRBD1 (6 bases). This CDR3 contains 15 residues. With 4 bases removed from V and 0 bases from J, the gap between germline ends came to 12 bases. Germline CDR1 and CDR2: SGHVS and FNYEAQ. CDR3 bases: TGTGCCAGCAGCTCCTCAGGGACAACTAACTATGGCTACACCTTC. This encodes CASSSSGTTNYGYTF.

The rearrangement links TRBV7-9 to TRBJ1-1, with D unresolved. Germline lookup yields CDR1 SEHNR and CDR2 FQNEAQ (reference sequence). The CDR3 contains 14 residues. The V end lost 3 bases, the J end lost 0 bases, and 8 bases lay between the germline ends. CDR3 amino acids: CASSFDGLNTEAFF. The CDR3 DNA reads TGTGCCAGCAGCTTCGACGGGCTGAACACTGAAGCTTTCTTT.

Only one count was recorded for this clone. This chain joins TRBV9 and TRBJ1-2, with D possibly being TRBD1 (5 bases). V was pared by 3 bases and J by 8 bases, with 17 bases between. The CDR3 has 14 residues. Germline CDR1 reads SGDLS; CDR2 reads YYNGEE. CDR3 sequence reads: CASSGQEGRRGYTF. CDR3 bases: TGTGCCAGCAGCGGGCAGGAGGGACGGAGAGGCTACACCTTC. Full variable domain (missing parts from reference TRBV9 and TRBJ1-2): DSGVTQTPKHLITATGQRVTLRCSPRSGDLSVYWYQQSLDQGLQFLIQYYNGEERAKGNILERFSAQQFPDLHSELNLSSLELGDSALYFCASSGQEGRRGYTFGSGTRLTVV.

For the CDR3, the DNA is TGCGCCAGCAGCCCTCCGAGGGACACTGAAGCTTTCTTT. Protein: CASSPPRDTEAFF. This sequence joins TRBV5-1 and TRBJ1-1, with D uncertain. Per germline, CDR1 SGHRS and CDR2 YFSETQ. The CDR3 length is 13 residues. The ends were cut back, 4 bases at V and 3 bases at J, with 10 bases in the middle. Full variable domain (outside the CDR3, taken from reference TRBV5-1 and TRBJ1-1): KAGVTQTPRYLIKTRGQQVTLSCSPISGHRSVSWYQQTPGQGLQFLFEYFSETQRNKGNFPGRFSGRQFSNSRSEMNVSTLELGDSALYLCASSPPRDTEAFFGQGTRLTVV.

The chain carries TRBV7-3 and TRBJ2-3, with 10 positions matching TRBD2. The germline V gene encodes CDR1 SGHTA and CDR2 FQGTGA. The CDR3 covers 16 residues. After removal of 5 bases from V and 4 bases from J, the junction contained 9 bases not matched to a gene. The CDR3 region is CASSPLAGALADTQYF. CDR3 nucleotides: TGTGCCAGCAGCCCCCTAGCGGGAGCTCTGGCAGATACGCAGTATTTT.

This clone is a singleton in its sample. The rearrangement uses TRBV30 and TRBJ1-2; D may be TRBD1 (6 bases). The CDR3 is made up of 12 amino acids. Germline CDR1 and CDR2: GTSNPN and SVGIG (reference sequence). V was clipped by 2 bases and J by 7 bases, with 11 bases between them. The chain's CDR3 is CAWSTNRAGYTF. The CDR3 coding sequence is TGTGCCTGGAGTACAAACAGGGCTGGCTACACCTTC. The whole variable domain, filled in from reference TRBV30 and TRBJ1-2, reads SQTIHQWPATLVQPVGSPLSLECTVEGTSNPNLYWYRQAAGRGLQLLFYSVGIGQISSEVPQNLSASRPQDRQFILSSKKLLLSDSGFYLCAWSTNRAGYTFGSGTRLTVV.

The chain links TRBV5-1 to TRBJ1-2; perhaps TRBD1 as D (6 bases). Between the trimmed V and J ends, which lost 3 bases and 3 bases, there was a span of 12 bases. The CDR3 is 14 residues long. In germline, CDR1 is SGHRS, CDR2 YFSETQ. CDR3 region: CASSSGQFDYGYTF. CDR3 DNA sequence: TGCGCCAGCAGCTCTGGACAGTTCGACTATGGCTACACCTTC.

This clone turned up a few times. The gene calls are TRBV5-1 and TRBJ2-7, with 15 bases identical to TRBD2. The length of the CDR3 is 17 residues. J lost 6 bases, V lost 5 bases, and 12 bases had no gene match. Germline CDR1 is SGHRS and CDR2 is YFSETQ. In DNA, the CDR3 is TGCGCCAGCAGTTCTGGTAATACGGGACTAGCGGGAGGCGAGCAGTACTTC. This gives the protein CASSSGNTGLAGGEQYF.

J is TRBJ2-7 and V is TRBV3-1 (or the pseudogene TRBV3-2); D assignment may be TRBD1 or TRBD2 (6 bases each). V lost 0 bases, J lost 2 bases, and 20 bases lay in between. The CDR3 totals 18 residues. The germline CDR1 and CDR2 sequences are LGHDT and YNNKEL (reference sequence). CDR3 protein: CASSQDRGDTSSTYEQYF. The CDR3 nucleotides read TGTGCCAGCAGCCAAGATAGGGGGGACACTAGCAGTACCTACGAGCAGTACTTC.

This chain connects TRBV13 to TRBJ2-1; no firm D call. V shed 2 bases and J shed 4 bases, with 12 bases lying between them. CDR1 and CDR2 from the germline V gene are PRHDT and FYEKMQ (reference sequence). The CDR3 runs to 15 residues. The CDR3 loop is CASSLPTTTYNEQFF. CDR3 bases: TGTGCCAGCAGCTTACCCACCACGACGTACAATGAGCAGTTCTTC. The full variable domain, rest sourced from reference TRBV13 and TRBJ2-1, is AAGVIQSPRHLIKEKRETATLKCYPIPRHDTVYWYQQGPGQDPQFLISFYEKMQSDKGSIPDRFSAQQFSDYHSELNMSSLELGDSALYFCASSLPTTTYNEQFFGPGTRLTVL.

This clone was counted once. The chain has TRBV4-1 and TRBJ2-2; 9 bases line up with TRBD1. Losses at the gene ends were 3 bases for V and 6 bases for J; bases not matched to a gene: 8. The V gene's germline CDR1 is MGHRA and CDR2 YSYEKL. This CDR3 spans 16 amino acids. CDR3 sequence: CASSHPGQGIAGELFF. DNA of the CDR3: TGCGCCAGCAGCCATCCGGGACAGGGAATTGCCGGGGAGCTGTTTTTT.

The chain joins TRBV6-6 to TRBJ2-1; D tentatively reads TRBD1 or TRBD2 (6 bases each). The CDR3 length is 15 residues. Germline CDR1 MNHNY, CDR2 SVGAGI (reference sequence). Trimming stripped 5 bases from V and 6 bases from J, with 17 bases between. The chain's CDR3 is CASSAGTPTGNEQFF. For the CDR3, the DNA is TGTGCCAGCAGTGCGGGGACTCCGACAGGCAATGAGCAGTTCTTC.

The chain couples TRBV3-1 (or the pseudogene TRBV3-2) to TRBJ1-1; D is ambiguous. Trimming cost V 4 bases and J 0 bases, with 12 bases left between them. CDR3 length: 15 residues. Germline CDR1 LGHDT, CDR2 YNNKEL (reference sequence). This CDR3 is CASSLRRTMNTEAFF. For the CDR3, the DNA is TGTGCCAGCAGCCTTAGACGGACCATGAACACTGAAGCTTTCTTT.

J is TRBJ1-2 and V is TRBV4-3; TRBD1 aligns across 7 bases. The germline V gene encodes CDR1 LGHNA and CDR2 YSLEER. After removal of 3 bases from V and 7 bases from J, the junction contained 14 bases not matched to a gene. The CDR3 covers 16 residues. For the CDR3, the DNA is TGCGCCAGCAGCCAGGGGACAGCCATAGGTCGAAGTGGCTACACCTTC. This gives the protein CASSQGTAIGRSGYTF.

The count of this clone is one. The J gene is TRBJ1-2, the V gene TRBV2; maybe TRBD1 (6 bases). CDR3 length: 15 residues. Trimming took 6 bases from V and 0 from J, leaving 14 bases between them. CDR1 SNHLY and CDR2 FYNNEI come from the germline V gene. CDR3 loop: CASRVNREPNYGYTF. DNA of the CDR3: TGTGCCAGCAGGGTTAACAGGGAACCTAACTATGGCTACACCTTC.

The rearrangement joins TRBV3-1 (or the pseudogene TRBV3-2) to TRBJ1-1; D is ambiguous. The V gene's germline CDR1 is LGHDT and CDR2 YNNKEL (reference sequence). The germline V and J ends were trimmed by 8 bases and 3 bases, with 10 bases remaining between them. The CDR3 spans 12 residues. CDR3 DNA: TGTGCCAGCGCCTTCGGGGACACTGAAGCTTTCTTT. This translates into CASAFGDTEAFF.

The rearrangement links TRBV7-9 to TRBJ2-3; 9 positions agree with TRBD2. V shed 3 bases and J 2 bases; nucleotides not matched to a gene: 9. Germline lookup yields CDR1 SEHNR and CDR2 FQNEAQ (reference sequence). This CDR3 spans 17 amino acids. CDR3 residues: CASSFPGGGGATDTQYF. In DNA, the CDR3 is TGTGCCAGCAGCTTTCCGGGCGGCGGGGGGGCCACAGATACGCAGTATTTT.

The chain employs TRBV7-2 and TRBJ2-7; D is unresolved. The V end lost 0 bases, the J end lost 5 bases, and 5 bases lay between the germline ends. The length of the CDR3 is 12 residues. The germline V gene has CDR1 SGHTA and CDR2 FQGNSA. The chain's CDR3 is CASSLALHEQYF. CDR3 DNA: TGTGCCAGCAGCTTAGCACTACACGAGCAGTACTTC.

This clone was counted a single time. The chain has TRBV18 and TRBJ2-4, with TRBD1 as a possible D gene (7 bases). This CDR3 is 17 amino acids long. CDR1 KGHSH and CDR2 LQKENI come from the germline V gene. Trimming took 2 bases from V and 3 from J, leaving 17 bases between them. The CDR3 region has the DNA TGTGCCAGCTCACCATCATCAGGGGGGCTTGTCAAAAACATTCAGTACTTC. Encoded protein: CASSPSSGGLVKNIQYF.